This TCR beta chain was recorded in a study of cytomegalovirus exposure and HLA in healthy donors. Study details: Previous work identified 120 million or so unique TCR beta sequences from 200 million or so T cells.

To note about this clone: Its matching antigen is unknown.

PCR primers comprised 60 Vbeta and 13 Jbeta primers. Data came from immunoSEQ multiplex PCR; TCRdb stores just in-frame clones and leaves some out. The sample yields roughly 100,000 clones, around 80% seen once. The CDR3 loop spans 15 amino acids. From germline, CDR1 is MNHEY and CDR2 SVGAGI. V was pared by 4 bases and J by 4 bases, with 16 bases between. The study, taken as a whole, reports: Later on, an analysis tied under 20,000 TCR beta sequences to HLA alleles at 0.05 false discovery rate. Later on, an analysis showed TCR association rates differing by HLA locus, with DRB1 the most and HLA-C the fewest.

The chain carries TRBV6-5 and TRBJ1-2; D is perhaps TRBD1 (6 bases). The material sequenced was PBMCs. The clonotype was recovered from a woman aged 40 to 49 in good health and CMV-seronegative. The CDR3 here is CASSSQTGNTYGYTF. For the CDR3, the DNA is TGTGCCAGCAGTTCGCAAACAGGGAACACCTATGGCTACACCTTC.